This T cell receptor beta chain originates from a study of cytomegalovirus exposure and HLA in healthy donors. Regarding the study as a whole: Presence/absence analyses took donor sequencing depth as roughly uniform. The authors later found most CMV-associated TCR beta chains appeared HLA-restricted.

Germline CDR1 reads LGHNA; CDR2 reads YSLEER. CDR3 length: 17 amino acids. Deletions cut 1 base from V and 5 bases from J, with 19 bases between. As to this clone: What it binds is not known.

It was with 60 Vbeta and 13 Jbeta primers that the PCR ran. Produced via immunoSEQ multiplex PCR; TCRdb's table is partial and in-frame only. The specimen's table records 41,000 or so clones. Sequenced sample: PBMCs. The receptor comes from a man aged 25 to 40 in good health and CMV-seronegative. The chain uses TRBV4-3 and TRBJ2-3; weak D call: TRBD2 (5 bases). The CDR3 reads CASSQGLASWAGDTQYF. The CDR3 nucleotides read TGCGCCAGCAGCCAAGGCTTGGCCTCTTGGGCGGGAGATACGCAGTATTTT.